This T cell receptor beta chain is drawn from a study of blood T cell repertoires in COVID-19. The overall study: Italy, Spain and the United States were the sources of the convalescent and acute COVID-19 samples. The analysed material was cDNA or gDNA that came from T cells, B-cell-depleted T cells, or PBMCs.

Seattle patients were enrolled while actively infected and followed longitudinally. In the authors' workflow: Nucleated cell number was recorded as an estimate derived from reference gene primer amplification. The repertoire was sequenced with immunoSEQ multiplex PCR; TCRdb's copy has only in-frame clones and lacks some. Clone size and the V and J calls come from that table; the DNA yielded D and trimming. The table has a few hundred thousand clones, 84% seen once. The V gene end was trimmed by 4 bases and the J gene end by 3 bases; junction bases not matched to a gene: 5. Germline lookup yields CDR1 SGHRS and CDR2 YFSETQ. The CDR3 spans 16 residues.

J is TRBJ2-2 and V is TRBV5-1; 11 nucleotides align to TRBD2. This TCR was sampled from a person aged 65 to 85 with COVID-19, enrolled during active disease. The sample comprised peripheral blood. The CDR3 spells CASSRLAGGDTGELFF. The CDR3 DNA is TGCGCCAGCAGCCGCCTAGCGGGAGGTGACACCGGGGAGCTGTTTTTT.